Below are 12 T cell receptor beta chains sequenced from a single sample in a study of OX40 agonist ivuxolimab in advanced cancers. The method was immunoSEQ multiplex PCR; TCRdb's version includes in-frame clones alone and lacks a portion of them. The repertoire holds 100,000 or so clones, with about nine tenths as singletons. The sample here was CD4+ or CD8+ T cells sorted from blood, taken in a trial of the OX40 agonist ivuxolimab. The receptor source for this set is an adult with an advanced solid tumor such as melanoma, head and neck, liver or kidney cancer.

The chain links TRBV7-9 to TRBJ2-7, with TRBD2 identical over 7 bases. Germline V gene sequence: CDR1 SEHNR, CDR2 FQNEAQ (reference sequence). The CDR3 length is 13 residues. J gave up 6 bases and V 4 bases, and 6 bases lay outside the gene matches. This chain's CDR3 is CASSSPGGGEQYF. DNA for the CDR3: TGTGCCAGCAGCTCCCCCGGCGGGGGCGAGCAGTACTTC.

The chain uses TRBV7-8 and TRBJ2-3; TRBD1 is a possible D gene (5 bases). CDR1 is SGHVS and CDR2 is FQNEAQ in the germline V gene. The V and J ends lost 2 bases and 4 bases respectively, with 22 bases between them. The CDR3 loop spans 18 amino acids. The CDR3 here is CASSLRAGFEVKADTQYF. In nucleotides, the CDR3 is TGTGCCAGCAGCTTACGGGCAGGGTTCGAGGTTAAAGCAGATACGCAGTATTTT.

CDR3 coding DNA: TGTGCCAGCACCACCAGAACGGGACAGGGGAATAGCGGAAACACCATATATTTT. Its translation is CASTTRTGQGNSGNTIYF. The chain joins TRBV7-8 to TRBJ1-3, with TRBD1 matching 10 bases. The CDR3 length is 18 residues. J gave up 4 bases and V 7 bases, and 16 bases lay outside the gene matches. Germline CDR1 reads SGHVS; CDR2 reads FQNEAQ.

The chain joins TRBV6-1 to TRBJ1-5; no definite D call. Germline CDR1 MNHNS, CDR2 SASEGT. V was shortened by 4 bases and J by 5 bases, with 12 bases between the two germline ends. The CDR3 covers 14 residues. CDR3 loop: CASSARTADQPQHF. DNA of the CDR3: TGTGCCAGCAGTGCCAGGACGGCCGATCAGCCCCAGCATTTT.

The chain joins TRBV18 to TRBJ1-4; D remains unclear. The V end was cut by 8 bases, the J end by 5 bases, with 12 bases between. CDR3 size: 13 residues. CDR1 and CDR2 from the germline V gene are KGHSH and LQKENI. The CDR3 spells CASLLYGNEKLFF. The CDR3 DNA sequence: TGTGCCAGCCTACTCTATGGCAATGAAAAACTGTTTTTT.

The rearrangement joins TRBV7-2 to TRBJ1-1, with D perhaps TRBD1 (6 bases). With 1 base removed from V and 1 base from J, the gap between germline ends came to 19 bases. Per germline, CDR1 SGHTA and CDR2 FQGNSA. The CDR3 is 18 amino acids. The CDR3 sequence: CASSLVIRQGIPNTEAFF. The CDR3 nucleotides read TGTGCCAGCAGCTTAGTCATACGGCAGGGGATACCGAACACTGAAGCTTTCTTT. Variable domain in full (rest from reference TRBV7-2 and TRBJ1-1): GAGVSQSPSNKVTEKGKDVELRCDPISGHTALYWYRQSLGQGLEFLIYFQGNSAPDKSGLPSDRFSAERTGGSVSTLTIQRTQQEDSAVYLCASSLVIRQGIPNTEAFFGQGTRLTVV.

V and J are TRBV20-1 and TRBJ1-4; no clear D gene. The CDR3 has 11 residues. Per germline, CDR1 DFQATT and CDR2 SNEGSKA (reference sequence). V was shortened by 6 bases and J by 8 bases, with 10 bases between the two germline ends. CDR3: CSAVGREKLFF. In DNA form, the CDR3 reads TGCAGTGCGGTCGGTCGGGAAAAACTGTTTTTT.

The chain joins TRBV20-1 to TRBJ2-7, with a weak D call TRBD2 (6 bases). Germline V gives CDR1 DFQATT, CDR2 SNEGSKA (reference sequence). This CDR3 contains 10 residues. The ends were cut back, 5 bases at V and 6 bases at J, with 8 bases in the middle. CDR3 coding DNA: TGCAGTGCTCGGGAGCGCGAGCAGTACTTC. It yields the protein CSAREREQYF.

The chain carries TRBV20-1 and TRBJ1-2, with D unclear. The V end was cut by 6 bases, the J end by 10 bases, with 15 bases between. Germline values: CDR1 DFQATT, CDR2 SNEGSKA (reference sequence). The CDR3 is 11 residues long. CDR3 coding DNA: TGCAGTGCCGCCCACGTTGTTGACTACACCTTC. Encoded protein: CSAAHVVDYTF.

The chain has TRBV7-6 and TRBJ2-7; D is perhaps TRBD2 (5 bases). V gave up 1 base and J gave up 2 bases, with 12 bases separating them. Germline CDR1 is SGHVS and CDR2 is FNYEAQ. This CDR3 spans 15 amino acids. This chain's CDR3 is CASSLEVGVAYEQYF. Written as DNA, the CDR3 is TGTGCCAGCAGCTTAGAGGTCGGGGTCGCCTACGAGCAGTACTTC.

The chain uses TRBV7-7 and TRBJ2-3, with D unresolved. V lost 4 bases to trimming and J lost 6 bases, with 11 bases between them. Germline-derived CDR1 and CDR2 are SSHAT and FNYEAQ (reference sequence). The CDR3 sequence is 13 residues long. In nucleotides, the CDR3 is TGTGCCAGCAGCTGGAATTGGGGTGATACGCAGTATTTT. This sequence encodes CASSWNWGDTQYF.

This rearrangement joins TRBV6-5 to TRBJ1-2, with D possibly being TRBD1 (5 bases). Per the germline V gene, CDR1 is MNHEY and CDR2 is SVGAGI. Trimming pared 4 bases from V and 7 bases from J, leaving 19 bases between. The CDR3 contains 15 residues. CDR3 sequence reads: CASSSSRGRAGGYTF. The CDR3 nucleotides read TGTGCCAGCAGTTCCTCCCGGGGCAGGGCGGGTGGCTACACCTTC.